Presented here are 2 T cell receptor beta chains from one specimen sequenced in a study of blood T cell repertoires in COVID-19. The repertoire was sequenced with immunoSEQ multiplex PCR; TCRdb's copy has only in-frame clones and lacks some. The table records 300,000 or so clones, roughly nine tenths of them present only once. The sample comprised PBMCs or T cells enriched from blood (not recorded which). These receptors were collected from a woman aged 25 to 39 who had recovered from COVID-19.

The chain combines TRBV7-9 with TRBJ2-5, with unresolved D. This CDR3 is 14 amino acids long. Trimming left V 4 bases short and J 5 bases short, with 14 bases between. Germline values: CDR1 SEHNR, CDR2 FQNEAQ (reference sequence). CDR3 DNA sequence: TGTGCCAGCAGCTCTAAAGCCCTCCGCGAGACCCAGTACTTC. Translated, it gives CASSSKALRETQYF.

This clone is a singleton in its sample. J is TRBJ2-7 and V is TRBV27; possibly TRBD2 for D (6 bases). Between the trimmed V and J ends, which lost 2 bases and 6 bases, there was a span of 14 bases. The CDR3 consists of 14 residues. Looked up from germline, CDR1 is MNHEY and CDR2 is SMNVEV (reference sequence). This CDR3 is CASSLRLGGSEQYF. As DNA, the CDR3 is TGTGCCAGCAGTTTAAGGTTGGGGGGATCCGAGCAGTACTTC.